These 5 T cell receptor beta chains were all obtained from the same sample, sequenced in a study of blood T cell repertoires in COVID-19. Libraries were prepared by immunoSEQ multiplex PCR; TCRdb keeps only in-frame clonotypes and omits some of them. Here the sample spans roughly 230,000 clones, around 90% being singletons. The source material was peripheral blood. The receptors originated from a man in his 70s with acute or convalescent COVID-19.

CDR3 region: CASSLSEETQYF. The CDR3 coding sequence is TGTGCCAGCAGCTTGAGTGAGGAGACCCAGTACTTC. V gene TRBV7-9 combines with J gene TRBJ2-5, with D uncertain. Germline loops: CDR1 SEHNR, CDR2 FQNEAQ (reference sequence). The CDR3 totals 12 residues. Trimming took off 3 bases at V and 5 bases at J, with 7 bases between the two ends.

This chain joins TRBV10-3 and TRBJ1-1, with 7 bases identical to TRBD1. V gave up 6 bases and J gave up 3 bases; unmatched junction bases: 4. The CDR3 has 13 amino acids. Germline V lookup: CDR1 ENHRY, CDR2 SYGVKD. CDR3 sequence: CAIRTGSDTEAFF. Written as DNA, the CDR3 is TGTGCCATCAGGACAGGGAGCGACACTGAAGCTTTCTTT.

The chain carries TRBV18 and TRBJ1-1; possible D gene TRBD1, 5 bases. Trimming removed 1 base from V and 6 bases from J, with 12 bases in between. Germline CDR1 reads KGHSH; CDR2 reads LQKENI. There are 14 residues in the CDR3. As DNA, the CDR3 is TGTGCCAGCTCACCACAGCAGGGCTCGCCTGAAGCTTTCTTT. It is translated as CASSPQQGSPEAFF. Complete variable domain (other parts from reference TRBV18 and TRBJ1-1): NAGVMQNPRHLVRRRGQEARLRCSPMKGHSHVYWYRQLPEEGLKFMVYLQKENIIDESGMPKERFSAEFPKEGPSILRIQQVVRGDSAAYFCASSPQQGSPEAFFGQGTRLTVV.

The chain couples TRBV6-2 or TRBV6-3 to TRBJ2-1; no reliable D call. The CDR3 covers 15 residues. The germline gives CDR1 MNHEY, CDR2 SVGEGT. The V end lost 2 bases, the J end lost 3 bases, and 11 bases lay between the germline ends. The CDR3 DNA reads as TGTGCCAGCAGTTACGGCATCCCCCTCTACAATGAGCAGTTCTTC. This translates into CASSYGIPLYNEQFF.

V usage is TRBV3-1 (or the pseudogene TRBV3-2) and J usage is TRBJ1-3, with a tentative D call TRBD1 (6 bases). With 4 bases removed from V and 0 bases from J, the gap between germline ends came to 13 bases. The CDR3 runs 16 residues. CDR1 LGHDT and CDR2 YNNKEL come from the germline V gene (reference sequence). The CDR3 region is CASSLIRGGSGNTIYF. The CDR3 DNA follows: TGTGCCAGCAGCCTTATCAGGGGCGGCTCTGGAAACACCATATATTTT.